Listed below are T cell receptor beta chains from one sample, sequenced in a study of blood T cell repertoires in COVID-19. Sequencing was performed with immunoSEQ multiplex PCR; in TCRdb, only in-frame clones are kept and a portion is missing. The table lists roughly 500,000 clones, 75% to 90% of them singletons. The sequenced material came from PBMCs or T cells enriched from blood (not recorded which). The origin of the receptors is a woman aged 60-70 years who had recovered from COVID-19. The CDR3 runs from the conserved cysteine through the conserved F or W. The D gene is left open where the match is weak.

TRBV7-9	NA	TRBJ2-1	CASSLDSPYNEQFF
TRBV5-6	TRBD1	TRBJ1-1	CASSLVVTGVMNTEAFF
TRBV19	NA	TRBJ2-2	CASSIMAFGNTGELFF
TRBV2	NA	TRBJ1-5	CASSEALQGGNQPQHF
TRBV6-5	NA	TRBJ1-1	CASSLNGAAEAFF
TRBV24-1	NA	TRBJ2-1	CATSAGGGNEQFF
TRBV5-5	NA	TRBJ2-3	CASSQTRGTDTQYF
TRBV28	NA	TRBJ1-5	CASSLGGGNQPQHF
TRBV7-9	TRBD2	TRBJ2-1	CASSPGTSGSNEQFF
TRBV7-6	NA	TRBJ2-7	CASSLGGPGYSYEQYF
TRBV6-5	TRBD1	TRBJ1-2	CASSQTGTGGYGYTF
TRBV10-3	TRBD2	TRBJ2-3	CAISESTTSAPTDTQYF
TRBV7-9	TRBD1	TRBJ1-5	CASSVGTGITEPQHF
TRBV28	TRBD1	TRBJ1-1	CASSEQGREAFF
TRBV30	TRBD1	TRBJ2-2	CAWSVMGQGFTGELFF
TRBV2	NA	TRBJ2-6	CASSDQGGANVLTF
TRBV30	NA	TRBJ1-3	CAWSPRGLHSGNTIYF
TRBV5-1	NA	TRBJ1-1	CASSLDTGTAEAFF
TRBV5-5	TRBD1	TRBJ1-3	CASSLAVRGASGNTIYF
TRBV29-1	TRBD1	TRBJ1-2	CSVEDPGQGRYGYTF
TRBV23-1	NA	TRBJ2-2	CASSQSMVATGRTGELFF
TRBV18	NA	TRBJ1-1	CASSPMVGRGTEAFF
TRBV5-5	NA	TRBJ2-7	CASSLAGSPYEQYF
TRBV27	NA	TRBJ1-1	CASSLKAGGFTEAFF
TRBV18	NA	TRBJ2-5	CASSFEETQYF
TRBV2	NA	TRBJ1-2	CASAAENFNYGYTF
TRBV7-8	NA	TRBJ1-2	CASSSTVIYGYTF
TRBV28	NA	TRBJ1-3	CASSSQGSSGNTIYF
TRBV2	TRBD1	TRBJ1-5	CASSTPDRRASYSNQPQHF
TRBV5-6	NA	TRBJ1-2	CASSLWGRGGYTF
TRBV5-1	TRBD1	TRBJ1-1	CASTLQGGTEAFF
TRBV5-6	TRBD2	TRBJ2-5	CASSSLGGGLETQYF
TRBV3-1/TRBV3-2	TRBD1	TRBJ1-2	CASSQLAGGTYGYTF
TRBV10-2	TRBD2	TRBJ2-5	CASSDSGGTETQYF
TRBV7-8	NA	TRBJ1-5	CASSLGAGPSNQPQHF
TRBV24-1	NA	TRBJ2-1	CATSEDQGYNEQFF
TRBV5-1	TRBD1	TRBJ1-2	CASSQTGQGNYGYTF
TRBV4-1	TRBD1	TRBJ1-3	CASSQQWDRLGGNTIYF
TRBV20-1	TRBD1	TRBJ1-2	CSASLQGQGYGYTF
TRBV7-9	NA	TRBJ1-6	CASSGGASGSYNSPLHF
TRBV24-1	TRBD1	TRBJ2-7	CATSDPGTGSYEQYF
TRBV29-1	NA	TRBJ2-2	CSVWAGVGTGELFF
TRBV6-2/TRBV6-3	TRBD2	TRBJ2-2	CASSYPSGGNTGELFF
TRBV19	NA	TRBJ2-3	CATRGGLFSTDTQYF
TRBV1	NA	TRBJ1-5	CTSSLPTGGRSQPQHF
TRBV30	NA	TRBJ2-2	CAWKVLGSTNTGELFF
TRBV7-9	NA	TRBJ1-2	CASSLALNRDGDF
TRBV6-2/TRBV6-3	NA	TRBJ2-1	CASSLVPEDEQFF
TRBV19	NA	TRBJ1-5	CASSIPSSTGYNQPQHF
TRBV18	TRBD1	TRBJ1-1	CASSDNRGQGRTEAFF
TRBV6-5	NA	TRBJ1-6	CASSPAWESPLHF
TRBV18	TRBD1	TRBJ2-1	CASSPQGALSYNEQFF
TRBV2	NA	TRBJ1-6	CASSDEGGDSPLHF
TRBV6-5	TRBD1	TRBJ1-6	CASRGQGNSPLHF
TRBV5-4	NA	TRBJ2-3	CASSPGSGPLTDTQYF